These T cell receptor beta chains were read from a single sample in a study of graft-versus-host responses after intestinal transplantation. TCRdb's copy holds only in-frame clones and misses some; the assay was immunoSEQ multiplex PCR. Seen here are about 47,000 clones, approximately 95% observed once, and the top ten hold 5% to 7%. The material sequenced was PBMCs, taken around 800 days after a first intestinal transplant, on the day of a second. The source of these receptors is a human patient who received an intestinal transplant, so some T cells may come from the graft donor. Both conserved end residues are part of each CDR3. A D gene is named only where the DNA matches it firmly. Size values are once, few and many counts, or a class for expanded clones, and some rows have none.

clone_size: .; v_call: TRBV18; d_call: .; j_call: TRBJ2-7; cdr3_nt: TGTGCCAGCTCACCACCGTTCAGCTACAGGGTTACCGAGCAGTACTTC; cdr3_aa: CASSPPFSYRVTEQYF
clone_size: .; v_call: TRBV25-1; d_call: TRBD2; j_call: TRBJ2-5; cdr3_nt: TGTGCCAGCCTTGGGGGGGTTGTGGGGGAGACCCAGTACTTC; cdr3_aa: CASLGGVVGETQYF
clone_size: .; v_call: TRBV19; d_call: .; j_call: TRBJ2-7; cdr3_nt: TGTGCCAGTAGGCTCCGGACGGATAGCTCCTACGAGCAGTACTTC; cdr3_aa: CASRLRTDSSYEQYF
clone_size: .; v_call: TRBV6-5; d_call: .; j_call: TRBJ2-7; cdr3_nt: TGTGCCAGCAGTGACGTTGGCAGAAGATACGAGCAGTACTTC; cdr3_aa: CASSDVGRRYEQYF
clone_size: .; v_call: TRBV7-9; d_call: TRBD1; j_call: TRBJ2-2; cdr3_nt: TGTGCCAGCAGCCCGGGACAGACGAACACCGGGGAGCTGTTTTTT; cdr3_aa: CASSPGQTNTGELFF
clone_size: once; v_call: TRBV1; d_call: .; j_call: TRBJ2-7; cdr3_nt: TGCACCAGCAGATGCGGACTACCAAGCTCCTACGAGCAGTACTTC; cdr3_aa: CTSRCGLPSSYEQYF
clone_size: once; v_call: TRBV5-5; d_call: .; j_call: TRBJ2-7; cdr3_nt: TGTGCCAGCAGCTTGGCCGGGGCCTATGACCAGTACTTC; cdr3_aa: CASSLAGAYDQYF
clone_size: .; v_call: TRBV5-4; d_call: TRBD1; j_call: TRBJ1-2; cdr3_nt: TGTGCCAGCGGGACAGAGACAGGGAATGGCGGCTACACCTTC; cdr3_aa: CASGTETGNGGYTF
clone_size: .; v_call: TRBV28; d_call: .; j_call: TRBJ2-7; cdr3_nt: TGTGCCAGCAGTTCCCACGAGCAGTACTTC; cdr3_aa: CASSSHEQYF
clone_size: .; v_call: TRBV19; d_call: .; j_call: TRBJ2-5; cdr3_nt: TGTGCCAGTAGTATCCGATGGGGGTACCAAGAGACCCAGTACTTC; cdr3_aa: CASSIRWGYQETQYF
clone_size: .; v_call: TRBV27; d_call: .; j_call: TRBJ2-2; cdr3_nt: TGTGCCAGCAGTTACCCAGGGTCGGGGGAGCTGTTTTTT; cdr3_aa: CASSYPGSGELFF
clone_size: .; v_call: TRBV7-9; d_call: TRBD1; j_call: TRBJ2-5; cdr3_nt: TGTGCCAGCAGCCAACAGGGGGCAGAGACCCAGTACTTC; cdr3_aa: CASSQQGAETQYF
clone_size: .; v_call: TRBV11-1; d_call: .; j_call: TRBJ1-1; cdr3_nt: TGTGCCAGCAGCACGCAGGGAAATGAAGCTTTCTTT; cdr3_aa: CASSTQGNEAFF
clone_size: .; v_call: TRBV4-2; d_call: .; j_call: TRBJ2-7; cdr3_nt: TGTGCCAGCAGCCAAGATAGGGGTGGAGCGACGGCCTACGAGCAGTACTTC; cdr3_aa: CASSQDRGGATAYEQYF
clone_size: .; v_call: TRBV6-5; d_call: .; j_call: TRBJ2-6; cdr3_nt: TGTGCCAGCAGTTACTCCGGGACAACGGGGGCCAACGTCCTGACTTTC; cdr3_aa: CASSYSGTTGANVLTF
clone_size: .; v_call: TRBV7-9; d_call: .; j_call: TRBJ2-2; cdr3_nt: TGTGCCAGCAGCTGGGGCCAGGGGAACACCGGGGAGCTGTTTTTT; cdr3_aa: CASSWGQGNTGELFF
clone_size: .; v_call: TRBV6-5; d_call: TRBD1; j_call: TRBJ2-3; cdr3_nt: TGTGCCAGCAGTTACTCTTGGCAGGGGGTGACAGATACGCAGTATTTT; cdr3_aa: CASSYSWQGVTDTQYF
clone_size: .; v_call: TRBV2; d_call: .; j_call: TRBJ2-2; cdr3_nt: TGTGCCAGCAGTCCTTCTTGGGGGGGCCGGGAGCTGTTTTTT; cdr3_aa: CASSPSWGGRELFF
clone_size: .; v_call: TRBV6-4; d_call: .; j_call: TRBJ2-4; cdr3_nt: TGTGCCAGCAGTGACTACTTTCCAGGGTTCAACAAAAACATTCAGTACTTC; cdr3_aa: CASSDYFPGFNKNIQYF
clone_size: .; v_call: TRBV5-4; d_call: TRBD2; j_call: TRBJ2-5; cdr3_nt: TGTGCCAGCAGCCCGACTAGCGGGACTGGGGGAGAGACCCAGTACTTC; cdr3_aa: CASSPTSGTGGETQYF
clone_size: .; v_call: TRBV7-9; d_call: .; j_call: TRBJ2-7; cdr3_nt: TGTGCCAGCAGCTTAAGTGGCGGGAAATCCTACGAGCAGTACTTC; cdr3_aa: CASSLSGGKSYEQYF
clone_size: .; v_call: TRBV6-5; d_call: TRBD2; j_call: TRBJ2-3; cdr3_nt: TGTGCCTCTAGCCCTAGCGGGAGCACAGATACGCAGTATTTT; cdr3_aa: CASSPSGSTDTQYF
clone_size: .; v_call: TRBV6-1; d_call: .; j_call: TRBJ2-6; cdr3_nt: TGTGCCAGCAGTTTCCCTGTCAACGTCCTGACTTTC; cdr3_aa: CASSFPVNVLTF
clone_size: .; v_call: TRBV29-1; d_call: .; j_call: TRBJ1-4; cdr3_nt: TGCAGCGTTGCCGACAGGCGGCTAAAACTGTTTTTT; cdr3_aa: CSVADRRLKLFF
clone_size: .; v_call: TRBV28; d_call: TRBD2; j_call: TRBJ2-2; cdr3_nt: TGTGCCAGCATTTCAGCGGGAGAGGGGACCGGGGAGCTGTTTTTT; cdr3_aa: CASISAGEGTGELFF
clone_size: .; v_call: TRBV6-5; d_call: .; j_call: TRBJ2-1; cdr3_nt: TGTGCCAGCAGACAATACAATGAGCAGTTCTTC; cdr3_aa: CASRQYNEQFF
clone_size: few; v_call: TRBV6-4; d_call: .; j_call: TRBJ2-1; cdr3_nt: TGTGCCAGCAGTGAAACGGGAGTGGCAGATGAGCAGTTCTTC; cdr3_aa: CASSETGVADEQFF
clone_size: .; v_call: TRBV7-3; d_call: .; j_call: TRBJ2-1; cdr3_nt: TGTGCCAGCCTTAGGAATGGCGGGTCCTACAATGAGCAGTTCTTC; cdr3_aa: CASLRNGGSYNEQFF
clone_size: .; v_call: TRBV28; d_call: .; j_call: TRBJ1-5; cdr3_nt: TGTGCCAGCAGTCTCGGGAGAGGCAATCAGCCCCAGCATTTT; cdr3_aa: CASSLGRGNQPQHF
clone_size: once; v_call: TRBV6-1; d_call: .; j_call: TRBJ2-7; cdr3_nt: TGTGCCAGCAGTGGCCTCGGCGCCCAGGACGAGCAGTACTTC; cdr3_aa: CASSGLGAQDEQYF
clone_size: .; v_call: TRBV5-4; d_call: .; j_call: TRBJ1-1; cdr3_nt: TGTGCCAGCGGATGGGGGGGGCGGAACACTGAAGCTTTCTTT; cdr3_aa: CASGWGGRNTEAFF
clone_size: .; v_call: TRBV28; d_call: .; j_call: TRBJ1-5; cdr3_nt: TGTGCCAGCAGTTTAAGGGGAGGCGGCAATCAGCCCCAGCATTTT; cdr3_aa: CASSLRGGGNQPQHF
clone_size: few; v_call: TRBV2; d_call: TRBD1; j_call: TRBJ1-4; cdr3_nt: TGTGCCAGCAGTGGGAGGACAGGAGAAAAACTGTTTTTT; cdr3_aa: CASSGRTGEKLFF
clone_size: .; v_call: TRBV5-3; d_call: TRBD2; j_call: TRBJ2-2; cdr3_nt: TGTCCCCGGTCCGGCGGGAGCACCGGGGAGCTGTTTTTT; cdr3_aa: CPRSGGSTGELFF
clone_size: .; v_call: TRBV6-1; d_call: .; j_call: TRBJ2-1; cdr3_nt: TGTCTCTCACACGGTTCTCTGGGAGATGAGCAGTTCTTC; cdr3_aa: CLSHGSLGDEQFF
clone_size: .; v_call: TRBV27; d_call: TRBD1; j_call: TRBJ1-4; cdr3_nt: TGTGCCAGCACCTGGGGCAGGGGGCGAACTAATGAAAAACTGTTTTTT; cdr3_aa: CASTWGRGRTNEKLFF
clone_size: once; v_call: TRBV7-9; d_call: TRBD1; j_call: TRBJ2-3; cdr3_nt: TGTGCCAGCAGCTTAGTTGGAGGGGACAGGGTGAGAACAGATACGCAGTATTTT; cdr3_aa: CASSLVGGDRVRTDTQYF
clone_size: .; v_call: TRBV9; d_call: .; j_call: TRBJ2-7; cdr3_nt: TGTGCCAGCAGCGTAGACCTTAGCTCCTACGAGCAGTACTTC; cdr3_aa: CASSVDLSSYEQYF
clone_size: once; v_call: TRBV11-2; d_call: .; j_call: TRBJ2-7; cdr3_nt: TGTGCCAGCAGCTTAGTAGGCGGAGTCTACGAGCAGTACTTC; cdr3_aa: CASSLVGGVYEQYF
clone_size: .; v_call: TRBV7-3; d_call: TRBD2; j_call: TRBJ2-1; cdr3_nt: TGTGCCAGCAGCTTATCCCCAGGGATTAGCGGGACCGTCGGAGAGCAGTTCTTC; cdr3_aa: CASSLSPGISGTVGEQFF
clone_size: once; v_call: TRBV2; d_call: .; j_call: TRBJ1-5; cdr3_nt: TGTGCCAGCAGTGACGGGCAGGGAGGTAATCAGCCCCAGCATTTT; cdr3_aa: CASSDGQGGNQPQHF
clone_size: .; v_call: TRBV30; d_call: TRBD2; j_call: TRBJ2-7; cdr3_nt: TGTGCCTGGAGCCTAGCGGGAGGTCCCTACGAGCAGTACTTC; cdr3_aa: CAWSLAGGPYEQYF
clone_size: .; v_call: TRBV5-6; d_call: TRBD1; j_call: TRBJ2-7; cdr3_nt: TGTGCCAGCAGCCGGGGACAGAGGGACGAGCAGTACTTC; cdr3_aa: CASSRGQRDEQYF
clone_size: .; v_call: TRBV2; d_call: TRBD2; j_call: TRBJ2-7; cdr3_nt: TGTGCCAGCAGTGAAGCCGGCGGGAGAGGTTACGAGCAGTACTTC; cdr3_aa: CASSEAGGRGYEQYF
clone_size: .; v_call: TRBV7-9; d_call: .; j_call: TRBJ1-1; cdr3_nt: TGTGCCAGCAGCTTAGGAACACCGGGCGAGTCTGAAGCTTTCTTT; cdr3_aa: CASSLGTPGESEAFF
clone_size: .; v_call: TRBV5-1; d_call: TRBD2; j_call: TRBJ2-5; cdr3_nt: TGCGCCAGCAGCTCACTCCCGGGGTTAGCGGGCCGGGGGGCCCAGTACTTC; cdr3_aa: CASSSLPGLAGRGAQYF
clone_size: .; v_call: TRBV5-4; d_call: .; j_call: TRBJ1-5; cdr3_nt: TGTGCCAGCAGCTTGGGTCAGGGGAGCAATCAGCCCCAGCATTTT; cdr3_aa: CASSLGQGSNQPQHF
clone_size: .; v_call: TRBV5-1; d_call: .; j_call: TRBJ2-2; cdr3_nt: TGCGCCAGCAACCCAGGGGACATCAACACCGGGGAGCTGTTTTTT; cdr3_aa: CASNPGDINTGELFF
clone_size: .; v_call: TRBV19; d_call: TRBD1; j_call: TRBJ1-2; cdr3_nt: TGTGCCAGTAGTATAGTACAGGGGAACTATGGCTACACCTTC; cdr3_aa: CASSIVQGNYGYTF
clone_size: .; v_call: TRBV5-6; d_call: .; j_call: TRBJ2-2; cdr3_nt: TGTGCCAGCCGGCCCGACAAGACTGCGAACACCGGGGAGCTGTTTTTT; cdr3_aa: CASRPDKTANTGELFF
clone_size: .; v_call: TRBV6-1; d_call: .; j_call: TRBJ2-5; cdr3_nt: TGTGCCAGCAGTGAAGGGTGGGACCTCGAGACCCAGTACTTC; cdr3_aa: CASSEGWDLETQYF
clone_size: .; v_call: TRBV4-1; d_call: .; j_call: TRBJ1-2; cdr3_nt: TGCGCCAGACAGGAGAATAACTATGGCTACACCTTC; cdr3_aa: CARQENNYGYTF
clone_size: .; v_call: TRBV18; d_call: TRBD2; j_call: TRBJ2-7; cdr3_nt: TGTGCCAGCTCACCAGAGCTAGCGGGACACGAGCAGTACTTC; cdr3_aa: CASSPELAGHEQYF
clone_size: .; v_call: TRBV7-9; d_call: .; j_call: TRBJ2-7; cdr3_nt: TGTGCCAGCAGCTTAGTTCTACAGAACGAGCAGTACTTC; cdr3_aa: CASSLVLQNEQYF
clone_size: .; v_call: TRBV5-1; d_call: .; j_call: TRBJ2-7; cdr3_nt: TGCGCCAGCAGCCCGGGGGACAGCCACTACGAGCAGTACTTC; cdr3_aa: CASSPGDSHYEQYF
clone_size: once; v_call: TRBV10-1; d_call: .; j_call: TRBJ2-1; cdr3_nt: TGCGCCAGCAGTGAGTCCCTAGGAGTAAATGAGCAGTTCTTC; cdr3_aa: CASSESLGVNEQFF
clone_size: .; v_call: TRBV15; d_call: TRBD2; j_call: TRBJ2-2; cdr3_nt: TGTGCCACCAGCTCTACTAGCGGGAGGGCCGGGGAGCTGTTTTTT; cdr3_aa: CATSSTSGRAGELFF
clone_size: .; v_call: TRBV7-8; d_call: .; j_call: TRBJ1-2; cdr3_nt: TGTGCCAGCAGCTTATACTCAGACAACTATGGCTACACCTTC; cdr3_aa: CASSLYSDNYGYTF
clone_size: .; v_call: TRBV6-5; d_call: TRBD1; j_call: TRBJ1-1; cdr3_nt: TGTGCCAGCAGAATCACCGGGACAGGTAACACTGAAGCTTTCTTT; cdr3_aa: CASRITGTGNTEAFF